One sample yielded the 15 T cell receptor beta chains listed below, sequenced in a study of blood T cells in healthy people across ages. With a J-beta primer mix and a sample-barcoded 5' primer, a second PCR ran about 6 to 11 cycles. TCRdb fed the 5' RACE reads into MiXCR, producing one record per CDR3 protein. The profile covers hundreds of thousands of distinct CDR3 sequences, with roughly 46% appearing a single time and 15% to 20% taken by the ten largest. Sequencing was done on a sample of blood. Source of these receptors: a man older than 75 in good health.

The chain recombines TRBV6-5 with TRBJ2-2, with D perhaps given as TRBD1 or TRBD2 (6 bases each). V gave up 0 bases and J gave up 6 bases, with 20 bases separating them. Germline CDR1 is MNHEY and CDR2 is SVGAGI. There are 18 residues in the CDR3. CDR3 nucleotide sequence: TGTGCCAGCAGTTACTCGTACCCCGGGGGCAAAGGGTCCGGGGAGCTGTTTTTT. This encodes CASSYSYPGGKGSGELFF.

This clonotype was counted ten times or more. The chain couples TRBV7-9 to TRBJ2-3, with 9 bases that match TRBD2. Per the germline V gene, CDR1 is SEHNR and CDR2 is FQNEAQ (reference sequence). This CDR3 has 14 residues. The V and J ends lost 4 bases and 4 bases, in that order; junction bases with no gene match: 3. The CDR3: CASSSWTSADTQYF. As DNA, the CDR3 is TGTGCCAGCAGCTCCTGGACTAGCGCAGATACGCAGTATTTT. The variable domain in full, with the rest retrieved from reference TRBV7-9 and TRBJ2-3, is DTGVSQNPRHKITKRGQNVTFRCDPISEHNRLYWYRQTLGQGPEFLTYFQNEAQLEKSRLLSDRFSAERPKGSFSTLEIQRTEQGDSAMYLCASSSWTSADTQYFGPGTRLTVL.

This clonotype was found many times. CDR3 DNA sequence: TGCAGCGTTGAAGATGGGTCCGGGACAGGGGGCTACGAGCAGTACTTC. Translated: CSVEDGSGTGGYEQYF. This rearrangement joins TRBV29-1 to TRBJ2-7, with 11 bases identical to TRBD1. V trimming: 0 bases; J trimming: 3 bases; junction bases outside the gene matches: 7. The CDR3 is made up of 16 amino acids. CDR1 and CDR2 from the germline V gene are SQVTM and ANQGSEA.

This chain joins TRBV6-1 and TRBJ1-1; D might be TRBD1 (5 bases). The CDR3 totals 14 residues. Germline-derived CDR1 and CDR2 are MNHNS and SASEGT. V shed 4 bases and J shed 10 bases, with 19 bases lying between them. CDR3 protein: CASSGTDGGSSAFF. CDR3 DNA sequence: TGTGCCAGCAGTGGAACGGACGGGGGGTCTTCAGCTTTCTTT.

There are a few counts of this clonotype. The genes are TRBV20-1 and TRBJ2-4; 9 positions agree with TRBD2. The DNA end is a closer match to TRBJ2-5, so the J assignment may be wrong. The germline CDR1 and CDR2 sequences are DFQATT and SNEGSKA (reference sequence). The CDR3 runs 13 residues. In DNA, the CDR3 is TGCAGTGCTAGTCAGGCGGGAGGGGAGACCCAGTACTTC. Translated, it gives CSASQAGGETQYF.

This clonotype was counted a few times. The gene calls are TRBV6-2 or TRBV6-3 and TRBJ2-7; D might be TRBD2 (6 bases). This CDR3 has 14 amino acids. Germline CDR1 MNHEY, CDR2 SVGEGT. V was cut by 5 bases and J by 5 bases, with 16 bases left in between. The CDR3 is CASSTRREINEQYF. The DNA for the CDR3 is TGTGCCAGCAGTACGCGGCGGGAAATAAACGAGCAGTACTTC.

In this sample, this clonotype turned up many times. This rearrangement joins TRBV29-1 to TRBJ2-3; the D gene is possibly TRBD2 (9 bases). Trimming removed 3 bases at V and 5 bases at J, with 21 bases between. This CDR3 has 16 residues. The germline CDR1 and CDR2 sequences are SQVTM and ANQGSEA. Written as DNA, the CDR3 is TGCAGCGTTGAGACAGGGGCTAGCGGGATTGGAGATACGCAGTATTTT. It encodes CSVETGASGIGDTQYF.

This clonotype was seen only a few times. The J gene is TRBJ2-1, the V gene TRBV20-1; 11 nucleotides agree with TRBD1. The CDR3 spans 14 residues. Germline CDR1 is DFQATT and CDR2 is SNEGSKA (reference sequence). Trimming took 6 bases from V and 7 from J; bases not matched to a gene: 8. The CDR3 region has the DNA TGCAGTGCGCCCCGGACAGGGGGCAAGAATGAGCAGTTCTTC. The encoded protein is CSAPRTGGKNEQFF.

The gene calls are TRBV6-6 and TRBJ1-1; no firm D call. Germline V gene sequence: CDR1 MNHNY, CDR2 SVGAGI (reference sequence). The CDR3 covers 13 residues. V lost 4 bases and J lost 2, with 8 bases in between. The CDR3 here is CASSSSFNTEAFF. The CDR3 nucleotides read TGTGCCAGCAGTTCTTCCTTTAACACTGAAGCTTTCTTT.

The sample holds a few counts of this clonotype. The chain uses TRBV7-9 and TRBJ2-7, with 9 positions matching TRBD1. From germline, CDR1 is SEHNR and CDR2 FQNEAQ (reference sequence). V gave up 0 bases and J gave up 3 bases; unmatched junction bases: 6. The CDR3 loop spans 16 amino acids. The CDR3, as DNA: TGTGCCAGCAGCTTAGCCTCCATGGACAGGGGCTACGAGCAGTACTTC. Encoded protein: CASSLASMDRGYEQYF.

Regarding this clonotype: Possible read error: a much larger clone is one base away. Here the CDR3 DNA reads TGCAGGGGCGCTAGGTTGGGTGAGCAGTTCTTC. Residues: CRGARLGEQFF. V usage is TRBV20-1 and J usage is TRBJ2-1; D gene unclear. CDR3 size: 11 residues. Germline V gene lookup returns CDR1 DFQATT and CDR2 SNEGSKA (reference sequence).

The rearrangement joins TRBV5-1 to TRBJ2-3, with TRBD1 matching over 8 bases. Germline V gene lookup returns CDR1 SGHRS and CDR2 YFSETQ. Trimming took 4 bases from V and 5 from J; bases not matched to a gene: 12. The CDR3 runs to 16 residues. This CDR3 reads CASSASGTGKGDTQYF. CDR3 sequence (DNA): TGCGCCAGCAGCGCCTCCGGGACAGGCAAGGGAGATACGCAGTATTTT.

This clonotype appeared many times. The rearrangement joins TRBV20-1 to TRBJ1-1; 8 bases agree with TRBD1. Germline CDR1 reads DFQATT; CDR2 reads SNEGSKA (reference sequence). This CDR3 region has 13 residues. J was trimmed by 4 bases and V by 6 bases; bases with no gene match: 7. Written as DNA, the CDR3 is TGCAGTGCCCAGGGGGCCGGTGGCACTGAAGCTTTCTTT. This sequence encodes CSAQGAGGTEAFF.

This clonotype was detected ten times or more. Its ends do not fully match the called genes, so a read error is possible. The chain joins TRBV5-1 to TRBJ2-7; either TRBD1 or TRBD2 may fit D (5 bases each). The CDR3 totals 12 residues. Germline CDR1 reads SGHRS; CDR2 reads YFSETQ. The CDR3 bases are TGTGCCAGCAGCAGGGACGGTTACGAGCAGTACTTC. This gives the protein CASSRDGYEQYF.

The rearrangement links TRBV20-1 to TRBJ2-7; no clear D gene. Germline loops: CDR1 DFQATT, CDR2 SNEGSKA (reference sequence). The CDR3 totals 12 residues. The V gene lost 4 bases and the J gene lost 2 bases, with 9 bases spanning the gap. This chain's CDR3 is CSATTGTYEQYF. The CDR3 nucleotides read TGCAGTGCTACGACCGGAACCTACGAGCAGTACTTC.